This TCR beta chain emerged from a study of immune evolution from preneoplasia to lung adenocarcinoma. Study details: HLA loss of heterozygosity: 7% AIS, about 15% MIA, around 33% ADC, none AAH.

Profiling relied on immunoSEQ multiplex PCR, and the TCRdb table lists in-frame clones only, not all of them. The repertoire holds about 4,600 clones, with roughly 73% as singletons. This clone showed up just a few times. Two lung cancer pathologists independently confirmed each histologic diagnosis. Sequenced: FFPE minimally invasive lung adenocarcinoma tissue. The sequence was collected from a person aged 55 to 79 with lung adenocarcinoma.

For the CDR3, the DNA is TGTGCCTCGCAGGGGAGGAATGAAAAACTGTTTTTT. Protein: CASQGRNEKLFF. The V gene is TRBV30, the J gene TRBJ1-4; maybe TRBD1 (6 bases). The germline gives CDR1 GTSNPN, CDR2 SVGIG (reference sequence). CDR3 length: 12 residues. The V end was cut by 7 bases, the J end by 5 bases, with 11 bases between.